Included here is one T cell receptor beta chain sequence, with context. Its antigen is currently unknown. The sample originates from a study of T-cell reconstitution after alpha-beta-depleted transplantation in children. Overall study results and limits: It was reported that alpha-beta T cells came from several hundred expanded graft clones (about two months after transplant). The study traced high day-60 TCRbeta diversity in some patients to surviving recipient T cells and thymic progenitors. By one year post-transplant, T-cell counts and diversity largely arose from T cells that were newly produced.

The TCRbeta library incorporated unique molecular identifiers. One entry per CDR3 protein results from TCRdb running MiXCR on the PCR reads. This sample has about 250,000 distinct CDR3 sequences, with roughly a quarter found just once. Germline loops: CDR1 SQVTM, CDR2 ANQGSEA. J gave up 1 base and V 7 bases, and 11 bases lay outside the gene matches. The CDR3 sequence is 15 residues long. The TCR sequence derives from a female patient under 10 years old who had a stem cell transplant for congenital amegakaryocytic thrombocytopenia, so the T cells may come from the graft donor. The chain combines TRBV29-1 with TRBJ1-1; 8 positions agree with TRBD1. The sequenced sample was PBMCs, mostly from graft donor cells, obtained 360 days after TCRalphabeta/CD19-depleted stem cell transplant. The CDR3 DNA reads TGCAGCGCCCTCTTGACAGGGGCCAGGAACACTGAAGCTTTCTTT. This encodes CSALLTGARNTEAFF. The variable domain in full, with the rest retrieved from reference TRBV29-1 and TRBJ1-1, is SAVISQKPSRDICQRGTSLTIQCQVDSQVTMMFWYRQQPGQSLTLIATANQGSEATYESGFVIDKFPISRPNLTFSTLTVSNMSPEDSSIYLCSALLTGARNTEAFFGQGTRLTVV.